What follows is one T cell receptor (beta chain) and its context. This record belongs to a study of shared clonotypes between healthy human individuals. Study-level background: The donor group consisted of two women and a few men, aged 18 to 49.

This table comes from immunoSEQ multiplex PCR, and its TCRdb copy is limited to in-frame clones, with some not included. This sample has roughly 1 million clones, with 70% to 80% found just once. Germline CDR1 LNHDA, CDR2 SQIVND (reference sequence). The CDR3 totals 15 residues. V lost 4 bases, J lost 3 bases, and 13 bases lay in between. Donors were healthy HIV-negative adults without recent acute infections or vaccinations. Sequencing was done on a sample of memory CD4+ T cells sorted from blood. Described subset: CD45RA-negative fraction. This chain uses TRBV19 with TRBJ1-5; possible D gene TRBD1, 5 bases. The clonotype comes from a young man in good health. CDR3 region: CASSTQSRANQPQHF. CDR3 DNA sequence: TGTGCCAGTAGTACCCAGAGCAGGGCCAATCAGCCCCAGCATTTT.